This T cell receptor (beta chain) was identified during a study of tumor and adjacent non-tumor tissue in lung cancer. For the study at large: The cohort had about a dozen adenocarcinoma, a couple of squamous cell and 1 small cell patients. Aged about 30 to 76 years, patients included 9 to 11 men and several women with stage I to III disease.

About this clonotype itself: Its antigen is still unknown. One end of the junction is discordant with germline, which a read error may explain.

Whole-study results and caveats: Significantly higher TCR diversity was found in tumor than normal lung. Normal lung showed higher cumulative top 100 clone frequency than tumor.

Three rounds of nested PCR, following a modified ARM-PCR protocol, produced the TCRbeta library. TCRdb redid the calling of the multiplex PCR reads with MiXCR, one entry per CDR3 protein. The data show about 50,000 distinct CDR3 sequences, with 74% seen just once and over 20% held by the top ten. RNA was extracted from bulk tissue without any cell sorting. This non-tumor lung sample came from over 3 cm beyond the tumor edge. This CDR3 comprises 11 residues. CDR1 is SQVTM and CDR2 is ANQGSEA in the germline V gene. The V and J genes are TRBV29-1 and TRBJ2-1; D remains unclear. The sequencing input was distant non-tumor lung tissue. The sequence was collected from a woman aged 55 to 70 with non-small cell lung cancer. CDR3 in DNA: TGCAGCGTTGGGGATTACAATGAGCTGTTCTTC. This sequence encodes CSVGDYNELFF.